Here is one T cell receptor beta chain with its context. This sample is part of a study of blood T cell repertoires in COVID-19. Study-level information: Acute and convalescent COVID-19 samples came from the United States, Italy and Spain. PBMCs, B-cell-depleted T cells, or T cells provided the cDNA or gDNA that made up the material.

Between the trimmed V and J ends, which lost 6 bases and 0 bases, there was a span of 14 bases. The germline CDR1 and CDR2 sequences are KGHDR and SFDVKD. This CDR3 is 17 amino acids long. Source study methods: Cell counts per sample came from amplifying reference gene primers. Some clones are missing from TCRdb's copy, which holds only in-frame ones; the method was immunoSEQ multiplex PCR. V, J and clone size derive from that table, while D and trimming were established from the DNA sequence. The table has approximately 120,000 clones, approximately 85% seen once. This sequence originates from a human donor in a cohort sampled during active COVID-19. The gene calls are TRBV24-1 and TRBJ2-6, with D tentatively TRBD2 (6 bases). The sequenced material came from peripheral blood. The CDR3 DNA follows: TGTGCCACCAGTCCGGGACTTTCTCGCTCTGGGGCCAACGTCCTGACTTTC. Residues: CATSPGLSRSGANVLTF.